This T cell receptor beta chain was identified in a study of cytomegalovirus exposure and HLA in healthy donors. Findings and limits, study-wide: Upon later analysis, HLA-associated TCR beta chains proved more clonally expanded than other, equally common chains.

Primers: 60 Vbeta forward and 13 Jbeta reverse. Method: immunoSEQ multiplex PCR; TCRdb's copy keeps in-frame clones and lacks some. The repertoire holds about 160,000 clones, with roughly 80% as singletons. CDR3 length equals 14 residues. V was shortened by 4 bases and J by 5 bases, with 11 bases between the two germline ends. The V gene's germline CDR1 is MNHNY and CDR2 SVGAGI (reference sequence). A note on this clone: What it binds is not known. Within the sample, other DNA sequences also encode this same CDR3.

The sample comprised PBMCs. The chain employs TRBV6-6 and TRBJ1-4, with D maybe TRBD1 (6 bases). This receptor was taken from a male donor in good health and CMV-seropositive. CDR3 sequence reads: CASSWGQANEKLFF. The CDR3 coding sequence is TGTGCCAGCAGTTGGGGACAAGCAAATGAAAAACTGTTTTTT.